This TCR beta chain was recovered during a study of CD8 T cells in ankylosing spondylitis. CDR3 length: 13 amino acids. V lost 6 bases and J lost 7; bases outside the gene matches: 8. This clonotype was recorded a few times. Antigen unknown. Whole-study findings and limits: Some of the motif variants had earlier been found in reactive arthritis patients' fluid and blood. Within matched ankylosing spondylitis synovial fluid, disease-linked clones were reportedly significantly enriched. Seemingly distinctive of ankylosing spondylitis blood was a TCR beta motif formed by eight highly homologous variants. Relatively scarce in peripheral blood, disease-linked clones were CD8+.

The authors made TCR beta libraries by quantitative 5'-RACE with molecular barcodes. TCRdb re-derived calls from the 5' RACE reads in MiXCR, one entry per CDR3 protein. The sample yields 750,000 to 850,000 distinct CDR3 sequences, about 10% seen once. Specimen: blood, either unsorted or a sorted T cell fraction (not recorded which). The source of this sequence is a male donor with ankylosing spondylitis. V usage is TRBV12-3 or TRBV12-4 and J usage is TRBJ1-2; TRBD1 aligns across 7 bases. The CDR3 DNA follows: TGTGCCAGCAGCAGACAGGGAGAGGGTGGCTACACCTTC. Amino acids: CASSRQGEGGYTF.